The sequence of this T cell receptor beta chain was determined in a study of T cells in Graves' hyperthyroidism and ophthalmopathy. Study in general: Prior to any treatment, at the point of initial diagnosis, peripheral blood was collected.

With duration under 3 months, ophthalmopathy was active: Clinical Activity Score at least 3, NOSPECS at least 4. Pregnant or lactating patients were excluded, as were those with uncontrolled infection or other autoimmune disease. Each 10 ml fresh peripheral blood draw supplied the PBMCs. The CDR3 sequence is 16 residues long. V lost 0 bases and J lost 0, with 9 bases in between. Germline V gene lookup returns CDR1 MNHEY and CDR2 SVGEGT. There are a few counts of this clonotype. The investigators amplified TCR beta CDR3 regions from RNA transcripts. Primed by the HTBI set, a first-round RT-PCR was run on the TCR CDR3. Each CDR3 protein is one row after TCRdb ran MiXCR on the multiplex PCR reads. This sample has approximately 690,000 distinct CDR3 sequences, with more than 20% found just once.

This TCR was recovered from a man aged 25-45 years with Graves' ophthalmopathy. Material: blood. V gene TRBV6-2 or TRBV6-3 combines with J gene TRBJ2-1, with D perhaps TRBD2 (6 bases). CDR3 coding DNA: TGTGCCAGCAGTTACTCGAGGACTACCTCCTACAATGAGCAGTTCTTC. This translates into CASSYSRTTSYNEQFF.